This TCR beta chain originates from a study of CD8 T cells in Susac syndrome (dated by TCRdb to the late 2010s). For context, the study as a whole: Whether CD8+ T cell activation and differentiation in Susac syndrome was antigen driven was tested using repertoire sequencing. What the research found in general, with its limitations: The TCR sequencing and HLA analysis was acknowledged to have included a relatively small number of individuals.

On this clonotype itself: Its target antigen remains unknown. Within one base of it there is no much larger clone, and no base qualities were kept.

Cut back by 0 bases and 0 bases, the V and J ends lie 5 bases apart. From the germline V gene, CDR1 is SQVTM and CDR2 is ANQGSEA. From the cysteine through the phenylalanine, the CDR3 covers 14 amino acids. Only CDR3 DNA remains: 42 bases, in frame from the first base. Peripheral blood CD8+ and CD4+ T cells from healthy donors, Susac syndrome patients and multiple sclerosis patients were profiled by high-throughput TCR beta sequencing. The healthy donors served as controls matched for age and sex. CD8+ TEMRA cells were enriched by FACS, while bulk CD8+ and CD4+ T cells were purified by magnetic negative isolation. Blood was drawn into EDTA tubes, processed within 24 hours, and PBMCs were isolated by density gradient centrifugation. PBMCs intended for TCR sequencing were frozen in liquid nitrogen and were later thawed in a 37 degrees C water bath. The sorted or isolated CD4+, CD8+ and CD8+ TEMRA cells had a purity of 90% or higher.

RNA was extracted with the RNeasy kit and 0.5 to 1 ug was reverse transcribed using random hexamers. The immunoSEQ multiplex PCR assay, covering 54 Vbeta and 13 Jbeta segments, was used to amplify TCR beta CDR3 regions. Bias from PCR amplification was corrected by using a synthetic template baseline for primer optimization and for computational correction. As for the original processing: Reads were annotated to V, D and J genes according to IMGT and were analyzed with immunoSEQ Analyzer, with only productive sequences retained. Clonality was calculated as one minus the Shannon entropy normalized by log2 of the number of productive unique sequences. Public and private clones were assessed among the 100 most prevalent clones of each patient and control. Clones were defined as Susac-specific if absent from the healthy and MS cohorts, from approximately 1,100 published viral clones and from other ImmuneACCESS disease sequences. TCRdb itself trimmed the public reads at Q25 with fastp, ran MiXCR and retained productive beta chains. Records with the same CDR3 protein are collapsed into one entry carrying the most frequent genes and DNA. V and J calls and clone size were set by TCRdb, not the authors. Across this sample there are about 200,000 distinct CDR3 sequences, with over 85% seen only once. In total, the top ten clones hold 0.1% of the sample.

This sequence was found in a human donor in good health. Material: CD4+ T cells from PBMCs. Here the chain combines TRBV29-1 and TRBJ2-2; no confident D gene assignment can be made. The DNA sequence follows: TGCAGCGTTGAAGATCCGGCGAACACCGGGGAGCTGTTTTTT. Protein translation: CSVEDPANTGELFF.